The sequence of this T cell receptor beta chain was determined in a study of blood T cells in healthy people across ages (dated by TCRdb to the mid-2010s). About the full investigation: In model experiments, template switching captured about one uniquely barcoded TCR beta cDNA molecule for every two T cells. Age-related changes in TCR beta repertoire diversity were measured in the study by deep sequencing normalized with unique cDNA molecular identifiers. The donors were divided into four age groups: young (average roughly 17 years), middle-aged (under 40), aged (62) and long-lived (roughly 86). Donors of different ages were randomly distributed across sequencing lanes to avoid experimental bias. For two donors (one aged 18 to 30 and one aged 80 or older), the study analyzed two additional independent replicas of 1 million unique cDNA reads from the same blood draw. Paper-wide results and their limitations: As age increased, observed TCR beta diversity per million T cells dropped in a roughly linear way, and a significant reduction was already evident by age around 41. Compared with the aged group, the long-lived group had more naive CD4+ T cells, fewer expanded clones and increased TCR diversity, a pattern suggesting age selection. Conclusive comparison of naive and antigen-experienced compartments was prevented by the profiling of bulk unsorted PBMCs. The percentage of naive T cells measured by flow cytometry correlated strongly with observed TCR beta diversity. Because the CMV infection status of the donors was unknown, age-related changes in expanded clonotypes may potentially have been confounded. Estimates of total diversity based on one million sequenced T cells were considered lower bounds and underestimates.

Libraries came from 5' RACE. TCRdb shows the sequencer as Illumina HiSeq 2500. A second PCR of roughly 7 to 11 cycles was performed with a sample-barcoded 5' primer and a J-beta primer mix. A unique molecular identifier was introduced onto each TCR beta cDNA molecule by a template-switch 5' adaptor carrying 12 random nucleotides. At least 2.5 million CDR3-containing paired-end reads were obtained from each sample. First-strand cDNA was synthesized from all RNA with the Mint cDNA synthesis kit, primed by a TRBC-specific oligonucleotide. After uracil-DNA glycosylase treatment, a first 18-cycle PCR used universal primers M1SS and BC2_uni_R on all cDNA. The paper's data handling went like this. For normalization, 1 million high-quality reads were randomly selected from each sample, with every read carrying a distinct molecular identifier. Reads sharing molecular identifiers were discarded rather than binned into consensus sequences. MiTCR, run with a Q25 quality threshold and the strictest error-elimination algorithm, handled CDR3 identification, clonotype clustering and error correction. A nonparametric unseen species model using Euler transformation provided a lower-bound estimate of total TCR beta diversity. Using fastp at Q25 and MiXCR, TCRdb reprocessed the public reads and kept productive beta chains. Rows merge per CDR3 protein into single entries with the most common DNA and genes. V and J calls and clone size were set by TCRdb, not the authors. The sample table holds roughly 500,000 distinct CDR3 sequences, of which about 25% were seen once. The ten largest clones capture around 20% of the sample.

This clonotype was observed a handful of times. Its antigen is currently not known. No much larger clone is present one base from it, and per-base qualities are unavailable. Systemically healthy Caucasian individuals from Russia, approximately 39 in total and aged about 6 to 95 years, were included as donors. Each donor gave around 9.8 milliliters of peripheral blood, collected into EDTA-treated Vacutainer tubes. Ficoll-Paque density-gradient centrifugation was used to isolate PBMCs, with at least 6.5 million per sample. Total RNA, at least 6 micrograms per sample, was extracted from PBMCs with Trizol reagent. The percentages of naive CD45RAhigh/CD27high T cells were determined by flow cytometry on a PBMC aliquot from every donor. The germline V gene sets CDR1 to KGHSH and CDR2 to LQKENI. The CDR3 sequence holds 13 residues, the cysteine and phenylalanine included. The sequence is cut down to CDR3 DNA, 39 bases in frame from base 1. Trimming removed 3 bases from V and 2 bases from J, leaving 7 bases between the germline ends.

This receptor was obtained from a woman in her sixties or seventies in good health. The sequenced material came from blood. The chain was built from TRBV18 and TRBJ1-1; the D gene is not confidently resolved. In nucleotide form, the sequence is TGTGCCAGCTCACCGAATTCCAACACTGAAGCTTTCTTT. Its coded protein is CASSPNSNTEAFF.